These 12 T cell receptor beta chains originate from one sample sequenced in a study of T-cell memory formation after mild COVID-19. TCRdb processed the 5' RACE reads anew with MiXCR; each CDR3 protein has one entry. The sample lists fewer than 350,000 distinct CDR3 sequences, approximately 18% occurring once. The sequenced sample was PBMCs or a T cell subset sorted from them (not recorded which). The receptors originated from a man aged 18 to 30 who had mild COVID-19 (a few samples of this study predate the infection). Cell type and time point are not known.

This clonotype was recorded a few times. This sequence joins TRBV7-9 and TRBJ2-6; D not resolved. There are 12 residues in the CDR3. Trimming left V 5 bases short and J 5 bases short, with 4 bases between. CDR1 is SEHNR, CDR2 FQNEAQ, per germline (reference sequence). The CDR3 region is CASSPRANVLTF. The DNA of the CDR3 is TGTGCCAGCAGCCCCAGGGCCAACGTCCTGACTTTC.

This clonotype was recorded at least ten times. The chain employs TRBV5-1 and TRBJ2-3, with unresolved D. V was clipped by 0 bases and J by 2 bases, with 10 bases between them. Germline-derived CDR1 and CDR2 are SGHRS and YFSETQ. The CDR3 totals 15 residues. The CDR3 region is CASSLVAGATDTQYF. The CDR3 DNA sequence: TGCGCCAGCAGCTTGGTAGCCGGAGCCACAGATACGCAGTATTTT. Together with reference TRBV5-1 and TRBJ2-3, the CDR3 gives the full variable domain: KAGVTQTPRYLIKTRGQQVTLSCSPISGHRSVSWYQQTPGQGLQFLFEYFSETQRNKGNFPGRFSGRQFSNSRSEMNVSTLELGDSALYLCASSLVAGATDTQYFGPGTRLTVL.

The chain has TRBV7-3 and TRBJ2-5; TRBD2 matches 15 bases. V shed 5 bases, J shed 2 bases, and the junction held 6 bases outside the gene matches. In germline, CDR1 is SGHTA, CDR2 FQGTGA. The CDR3 runs 17 residues. The CDR3 DNA is TGTGCCAGCAGCCCCGGACTAGCGGGGGGGACGCAAGAGACCCAGTACTTC. It translates to CASSPGLAGGTQETQYF.

The chain carries TRBV6-2 or TRBV6-3 and TRBJ2-7; possibly TRBD1 for D (6 bases). Germline V lookup: CDR1 MNHEY, CDR2 SVGEGT. Trimming left V 0 bases short and J 4 bases short, with 13 bases between. CDR3 size: 15 residues. The CDR3 loop is CASSYSGRGVYEQYV. The CDR3 DNA reads TGTGCCAGCAGTTACTCGGGCAGGGGCGTGTACGAGCAGTACGTC.

In this sample, this clonotype turned up many times. The V and J genes are TRBV29-1 and TRBJ1-2, with D perhaps TRBD1 (5 bases). Trimming took off 5 bases at V and 1 base at J, with 14 bases between the two ends. CDR3 length equals 14 residues. Germline CDR1 and CDR2: SQVTM and ANQGSEA. Here the CDR3 DNA reads TGCAGCGTTAGTATCGGGGGAAATAACTATGGCTACACCTTC. Translating gives CSVSIGGNNYGYTF.

The genes are TRBV6-5 and TRBJ2-7; 7 bases line up with TRBD1. CDR1 is MNHEY and CDR2 is SVGAGI in the germline V gene. The CDR3 extends over 14 amino acids. After removal of 5 bases from V and 2 bases from J, the junction contained 6 bases not matched to a gene. This chain's CDR3 is CASSKRQGAYEQYV. The CDR3 DNA sequence: TGTGCCAGCAGTAAAAGACAGGGAGCCTACGAGCAGTACGTC.

In this sample, this clonotype turned up a few times. The chain's CDR3 is CASSYGRGRETQYF. CDR3 DNA sequence: TGTGCCAGCAGTTACGGCAGGGGGCGAGAGACCCAGTACTTC. The chain joins TRBV6-6 to TRBJ2-5, with 8 bases identical to TRBD1. CDR1 and CDR2 from the germline V gene are MNHNY and SVGAGI (reference sequence). The junction had 3 bases not matched to a gene; V was cut back by 2 bases and J by 4 bases. This CDR3 spans 14 amino acids.

This clonotype was counted a few times. This chain uses TRBV5-5 with TRBJ1-6, with D unresolved. CDR3 size: 16 residues. V shed 1 base and J shed 0 bases, with 8 bases lying between them. Germline CDR1 SGHKS, CDR2 YYEKEE (reference sequence). The CDR3 coding sequence is TGTGCCAGCAGCTTGTATACGAGCTCCTATAATTCACCCCTCCACTTT. Amino acids: CASSLYTSSYNSPLHF.

The sample holds a few counts of this clonotype. The V and J genes are TRBV7-9 and TRBJ2-7; 10 nucleotides align to TRBD1. CDR1 is SEHNR, CDR2 FQNEAQ, per germline (reference sequence). The CDR3 has 13 residues. V dropped 6 bases and J dropped 4; count of bases not matched to a gene: 3. CDR3: CASRGQGDYEQYF. CDR3 nucleotide sequence: TGTGCCAGCAGAGGACAGGGGGATTACGAGCAGTACTTC.

This clonotype was observed a few times. The chain is built from TRBV7-9 and TRBJ2-7; 7 bases map to TRBD1. The CDR3 totals 13 residues. CDR1 SEHNR and CDR2 FQNEAQ come from the germline V gene (reference sequence). Germline trimming cut 5 bases from V and 12 bases from J; bases unmatched to any gene: 13. CDR3 sequence: CASSEGTALGWYF. For the CDR3, the DNA is TGTGCCAGCAGCGAGGGGACAGCTCTTGGTTGGTACTTC.

This clonotype was seen a few times. CDR3 loop: CASRDPTGGTYNEQFF. CDR3 coding DNA: TGTGCCAGCAGAGACCCCACGGGGGGGACCTACAATGAGCAGTTCTTC. The rearrangement links TRBV3-1 to TRBJ2-1; 8 nucleotides agree with TRBD2. In germline, CDR1 is LGHDT, CDR2 YNNKEL (reference sequence). Trimming at V came to 6 bases and at J to 2 bases, leaving 9 bases not matched to a gene. The CDR3 has 16 amino acids.

The chain joins TRBV7-9 to TRBJ1-5; TRBD1 is a possible D gene (5 bases). V gave up 3 bases and J gave up 4 bases, with 7 bases separating them. Germline-derived CDR1 and CDR2 are SEHNR and FQNEAQ (reference sequence). This CDR3 region has 13 residues. The CDR3: CASSFAGNQPQHF. CDR3 DNA sequence: TGTGCCAGCAGCTTCGCAGGGAATCAGCCCCAGCATTTT.